Below are 29 T cell receptor beta chains sequenced from a single sample in a study of T cells expressing NK-cell markers. No DNA is given; TCRdb re-called the 5' RACE reads and lists each CDR3 protein once. Reported are about 390,000 distinct CDR3 sequences; the ten largest clones contain about 10%. Sequenced: blood T cells: a sorted CD56 or NKG2C T cell subset, CD4+ or CD8+ T cells, or bulk PBMC T cells (not recorded which). Receptors were obtained from a woman aged 50 to 65 in good health.

This chain uses TRBV4-1 with TRBJ2-1; TCRdb designates TRBD2, a call that cannot be tested without DNA. This CDR3 is 15 amino acids long. CDR1 is MGHRA, CDR2 YSYEKL, per germline. The CDR3 here is CASSQEGLPYNEQFF.

V and J are TRBV12-3 or TRBV12-4 and TRBJ2-1; TCRdb picks TRBD1, but there is no DNA to check that call. The CDR3 has 16 residues. CDR3 sequence reads: CASSFSGEHGDNEQFF.

CDR3 amino acids: CAMTSLDADTQYF. The rearrangement joins TRBV12-3 or TRBV12-4 to TRBJ2-3; TCRdb calls TRBD2, which cannot be checked without DNA. This CDR3 contains 13 residues.

V usage is TRBV18 and J usage is TRBJ2-1; TCRdb selects TRBD2, and the lack of DNA leaves this call unchecked. This CDR3 is built from 17 residues. Germline V gives CDR1 KGHSH, CDR2 LQKENI. The CDR3 sequence is CASSQALAGGSDNEQFF.

The chain links TRBV9 to TRBJ1-1. The CDR3 consists of 14 residues. Germline CDR1 is SGDLS and CDR2 is YYNGEE. The chain's CDR3 is CASSATFMNTEAFF.

The J gene is TRBJ2-2, the V gene TRBV5-4; TCRdb returns TRBD1, unconfirmable since there is no DNA. Germline assignment: CDR1 SGHNT and CDR2 YYREEE (reference sequence). This CDR3 spans 15 amino acids. The CDR3 region is CASSLGPTEAGELFF.

CDR3 amino acids: CASMRWGQETQYF. The chain links TRBV12-3 or TRBV12-4 to TRBJ2-5; TCRdb indicates TRBD1, and absent DNA this call remains unverified. This CDR3 region has 13 residues.

This CDR3 is CASSFAGVVHEQYF. The chain has TRBV5-1 and TRBJ2-7; the TRBD1 assignment by TCRdb is unverifiable without DNA. Germline CDR1 SGHRS, CDR2 YFSETQ. There are 14 residues in the CDR3.

The chain recombines TRBV4-2 with TRBJ1-3; absent DNA, TCRdb's TRBD1 call cannot be checked. Germline V gene data show CDR1 as LGHNA and CDR2 as YNFKEQ. The CDR3 sequence is 16 residues long. The CDR3 sequence: CASSQETGPSGNTIYF.

V usage is TRBV6-2 or TRBV6-3 and J usage is TRBJ2-1; TCRdb proposes TRBD1, but this gene call is untestable without DNA. Germline CDR1 and CDR2: MNHEY and SVGEGT. The CDR3 is 15 residues long. CDR3: CASSYSRTGRSEQFF.

The rearrangement uses TRBV30 and TRBJ2-5; TCRdb outputs TRBD2, but without DNA this stays unchecked. The CDR3 has 19 residues. Germline CDR1 and CDR2: GTSNPN and SVGIG (reference sequence). The CDR3 here is CAWSTAGTSGRAIQETQYF.

CDR3 sequence: CASSLTAGAENNEQFF. The genes are TRBV7-3 and TRBJ2-1; TCRdb's assignment of TRBD2 cannot be checked, as there is no DNA. This CDR3 has 16 amino acids. CDR1 is SGHTA and CDR2 is FQGTGA in the germline V gene. The full variable domain, rest sourced from reference TRBV7-3 and TRBJ2-1, is GAGVSQTPSNKVTEKGKYVELRCDPISGHTALYWYRQSLGQGPEFLIYFQGTGAADDSGLPNDRFFAVRPEGSVSTLKIQRTERGDSAVYLCASSLTAGAENNEQFFGPGTRLTVL.

J is TRBJ1-1 and V is TRBV6-4; TCRdb proposes TRBD1, but this gene call is untestable without DNA. In germline, CDR1 is MRHNA, CDR2 SNTAGT. The CDR3 is made up of 11 amino acids. CDR3 region: CAAGTGEKAFF.

The chain has TRBV18 and TRBJ2-5. The CDR3 is made up of 14 amino acids. Germline CDR1 and CDR2: KGHSH and LQKENI. CDR3 in amino acids: CASSPPQERETQYF.

The CDR3 loop reads CASSRSGMVSSYNEQFF. The V gene is TRBV14, the J gene TRBJ2-1; TCRdb's D gene call, TRBD2, goes unchecked for lack of DNA. This CDR3 has 17 residues. Germline V CDR1 and CDR2: SGHDN, FVKESK.

The V call is TRBV12-3 or TRBV12-4, the J call TRBJ1-4; TCRdb's assignment of TRBD1 cannot be checked, as there is no DNA. This CDR3 has 18 amino acids. Here the CDR3 reads CASSRDRGTSATNEKLFF.

The rearrangement joins TRBV6-5 to TRBJ2-5. Germline-derived CDR1 and CDR2 are MNHEY and SVGAGI. This CDR3 is built from 14 residues. The CDR3 region is CASSYHRFGETQYF.

The rearrangement links TRBV3-1 to TRBJ2-5; the D call of TRBD1 rests on TCRdb alone, since no DNA is present to check it. Germline assignment: CDR1 LGHDT and CDR2 YNNKEL (reference sequence). The CDR3 contains 16 residues. CDR3 in amino acids: CASSQGGRGLQETQYF.

This chain joins TRBV18 and TRBJ2-7; absent DNA, TCRdb's TRBD2 call cannot be checked. This CDR3 spans 16 amino acids. The germline V gene has CDR1 KGHSH and CDR2 LQKENI. This CDR3 is CASSPLGTSGTHEQYF.

V is TRBV18 and J is TRBJ2-1; TCRdb's assignment of TRBD1 cannot be checked, as there is no DNA. The CDR3 covers 13 residues. Germline CDR1 KGHSH, CDR2 LQKENI. The CDR3 here is CASSRDRDDEQFF.

The rearrangement links TRBV25-1 to TRBJ2-2; the D call from TCRdb, TRBD2, cannot be confirmed without DNA. The length of the CDR3 is 13 residues. From germline, CDR1 is MGHDK and CDR2 SYGVNS. CDR3 amino acids: CASSPGGPGELFF.

This sequence joins TRBV29-1 and TRBJ2-3; the TCRdb call, TRBD2, lacks DNA for checking. CDR1 SQVTM and CDR2 ANQGSEA come from the germline V gene. This CDR3 comprises 16 residues. The CDR3 here is CSVGGTSGRAADTQYF.

The V and J genes are TRBV4-1 and TRBJ2-2; with no DNA, the TCRdb D assignment of TRBD2 cannot be verified. Germline assignment: CDR1 MGHRA and CDR2 YSYEKL. The CDR3 loop spans 17 amino acids. This CDR3 reads CASSHLLAGVGTGELFF.

The chain is built from TRBV4-1 and TRBJ1-1; TCRdb's D call, TRBD1, is unchecked because there is no DNA. There are 17 residues in the CDR3. Germline CDR1 is MGHRA and CDR2 is YSYEKL. CDR3: CASSHGGTGWRVTEAFF.

This chain uses TRBV4-2 with TRBJ2-3; the TCRdb D gene call, TRBD2, has no DNA to confirm it. Germline V gene data show CDR1 as LGHNA and CDR2 as YNFKEQ. CDR3 length: 15 residues. The CDR3 loop reads CASSQEDFPTDTQYF.

The chain combines TRBV12-3 or TRBV12-4 with TRBJ2-2. The CDR3 extends over 13 amino acids. The CDR3 is CASSFYLTGELFF.

The V call is TRBV6-1, the J call TRBJ1-1; there is no DNA to check the TCRdb D call of TRBD1. CDR1 is MNHNS, CDR2 SASEGT, per germline. This CDR3 comprises 15 residues. CDR3 residues: CASSVRGPMNTEAFF.

This chain uses TRBV29-1 with TRBJ2-7. The germline gives CDR1 SQVTM, CDR2 ANQGSEA. This CDR3 has 12 residues. The CDR3 sequence is CSVVSEHYEQYF.

The chain joins TRBV6-1 to TRBJ1-3; without DNA, the TCRdb call of TRBD1 cannot be checked. Germline V gives CDR1 MNHNS, CDR2 SASEGT. The length of the CDR3 is 13 residues. CDR3: CASSDGQGNTIYF.